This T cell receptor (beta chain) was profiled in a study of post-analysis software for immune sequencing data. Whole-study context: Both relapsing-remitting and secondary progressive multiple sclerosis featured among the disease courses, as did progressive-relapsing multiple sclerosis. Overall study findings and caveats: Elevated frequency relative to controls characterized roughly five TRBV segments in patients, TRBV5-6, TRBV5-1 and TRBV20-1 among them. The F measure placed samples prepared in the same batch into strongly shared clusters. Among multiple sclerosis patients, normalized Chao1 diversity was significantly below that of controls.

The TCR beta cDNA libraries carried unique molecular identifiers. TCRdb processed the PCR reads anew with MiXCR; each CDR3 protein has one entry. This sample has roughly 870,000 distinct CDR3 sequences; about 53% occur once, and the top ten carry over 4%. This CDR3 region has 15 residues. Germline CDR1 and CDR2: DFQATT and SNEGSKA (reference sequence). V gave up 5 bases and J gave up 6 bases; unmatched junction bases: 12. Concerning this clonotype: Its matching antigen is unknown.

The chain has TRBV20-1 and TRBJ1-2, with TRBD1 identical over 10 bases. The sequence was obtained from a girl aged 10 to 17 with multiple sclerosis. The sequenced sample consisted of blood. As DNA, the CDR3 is TGCAGTGCTTGCCGATCGGGACAGGGGATCGATGGCTACACCTTC. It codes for CSACRSGQGIDGYTF.